A selection of T cell receptor beta chains follows, all from one sample in a study of tumor and adjacent non-tumor tissue in lung cancer. MiXCR was run by TCRdb on the multiplex PCR reads, yielding one entry per CDR3 protein. The profile shows about 120,000 distinct CDR3 sequences, over 75% of them singletons. Sample: lung tumor tissue. The receptors derive from a man between 65 and 85 years old with non-small cell lung cancer. Both conserved end residues are trimmed from each CDR3.

J: TRBJ2-3
V: TRBV4-2
CDR3: GSSRGGVTDKQY

J: TRBJ2-5
V: TRBV4-1
CDR3: VSSQQCGQESQY

J: TRBJ2-1
V: TRBV20-1
CDR3: SARVTGISYNEPF

J: TRBJ2-2
V: TRBV29-1
CDR3: SALEGRNTRELF

J: TRBJ1-4
V: TRBV5-4
CDR3: ASSAGTFANDKLF

J: TRBJ1-2
V: TRBV12-3/TRBV12-4
CDR3: AGSLNFPGHYGHT

J: TRBJ1-4
V: TRBV11-2
CDR3: VSSLVRGGKLF

J: TRBJ2-1
V: TRBV6-5
CDR3: ASGGRDRAYHEQF

J: TRBJ2-5
V: TRBV12-3/TRBV12-4
CDR3: ACSSAAGVAGGTQY

J: TRBJ1-1
V: TRBV12-3/TRBV12-4
CDR3: ASRDHQGNTEAF

J: TRBJ1-3
V: TRBV29-1
CDR3: SASIDWGNTIY

J: TRBJ1-1
V: TRBV10-3
CDR3: AISEPQGHVTEAF

J: TRBJ2-1
V: TRBV6-2/TRBV6-3
CDR3: ASTYTPTGQF

J: TRBJ2-1
V: TRBV9
CDR3: ASNAPPGYEQF

J: TRBJ2-3
V: TRBV11-3
CDR3: ASSPIQGATDVQY

J: TRBJ2-5
V: TRBV28
CDR3: ASSPISAGKETQY

J: TRBJ2-6
V: TRBV12-3/TRBV12-4
CDR3: ASTLGSYGANFLT

J: TRBJ1-4
V: TRBV12-3/TRBV12-4
CDR3: ISSPTGLNEKLF

J: TRBJ2-7
V: TRBV4-3
CDR3: ACSQAFSGRALEQY

J: TRBJ1-2
V: TRBV5-1
CDR3: ASNSRGQGPHYGYT

J: TRBJ1-5
V: TRBV6-6
CDR3: TSSHGNQPQH

J: TRBJ2-3
V: TRBV20-1
CDR3: SSPGRSGGLTDTQY

J: TRBJ2-5
V: TRBV4-1
CDR3: VSNQVLTVEETQY

J: TRBJ1-1
V: TRBV5-4
CDR3: TSSHSIWTENTEAF

J: TRBJ2-7
V: TRBV6-6
CDR3: ASSWNRTFYEQY

J: TRBJ2-1
V: TRBV6-6
CDR3: GSSTQVNYNEQF

J: TRBJ2-2
V: TRBV4-1
CDR3: ANSQVSFWAGSVTVELF

J: TRBJ1-1
V: TRBV20-1
CDR3: SARGTGDTEAF

J: TRBJ1-1
V: TRBV6-5
CDR3: ANKAGVNTEAF

J: TRBJ1-2
V: TRBV5-4
CDR3: ASSLDVNYGCT

J: TRBJ1-1
V: TRBV11-2
CDR3: VISLADMGMNTEAF

J: TRBJ2-7
V: TRBV6-2/TRBV6-3
CDR3: ASSYPGTRIPEQY

J: TRBJ2-7
V: TRBV29-1
CDR3: SFEDRESEQN